These 4 T cell receptor beta chains were all obtained from the same sample, sequenced in a study of metastatic and nonmetastatic thyroid tumors. TCRdb reanalyzed the PCR reads via MiXCR. The profile shows a few thousand clones, around a third of them singletons. Before thyroid surgery, none of the patients had received any treatment. The sequencing input was adjacent normal tissue. These receptors were taken from a female donor with papillary thyroid cancer or a benign thyroid nodule (not recorded which). Some clones in this sample may be carry-over from other donors' samples.

This clone was seen repeatedly, ten times or more. The rearrangement links TRBV6-5 to TRBJ2-7; the D is unclear. The CDR3 has 17 amino acids. CDR1 is MNHEY, CDR2 SVGAGI, per germline. V lost 0 bases, J lost 4 bases, and 19 bases lay in between. In nucleotides, the CDR3 is TGTGCCAGCAGTTACTCGAAGGCTGTCAGCAGAGATTACGAGCAGTACTTC. Amino acids: CASSYSKAVSRDYEQYF.

The chain carries TRBV20-1 and TRBJ1-2, with D unresolved. Germline V gives CDR1 DFQATT, CDR2 SNEGSKA (reference sequence). The CDR3 runs 12 residues. Trimming took off 3 bases at V and 3 bases at J, with 8 bases between the two ends. The CDR3 spells CSASHGDYGYTF. For the CDR3, the DNA is TGCAGTGCTAGTCACGGGGACTATGGCTACACCTTC.

This clone was observed a handful of times. This chain uses TRBV12-3 or TRBV12-4 with TRBJ2-3; 10 bases align to TRBD2. The V and J ends lost 6 bases and 3 bases, in that order; junction bases with no gene match: 0. The CDR3 contains 13 residues. CDR3 nucleotides: TGTGCCAGCAGACTAGCGGGGACAGATACGCAGTATTTT. Protein: CASRLAGTDTQYF.

As to this clone: At one boundary the junction diverges from the germline segment, which might be a read error. V gene TRBV6-1 combines with J gene TRBJ2-1; D is undetermined. The CDR3 length is 13 residues. From germline, CDR1 is MNHNS and CDR2 SASEGT. The DNA of the CDR3 is TGTGCCAGCCGGCTGGGATCAGACAATGAGCAGGTCTTC. Its protein product is CASRLGSDNEQVF.